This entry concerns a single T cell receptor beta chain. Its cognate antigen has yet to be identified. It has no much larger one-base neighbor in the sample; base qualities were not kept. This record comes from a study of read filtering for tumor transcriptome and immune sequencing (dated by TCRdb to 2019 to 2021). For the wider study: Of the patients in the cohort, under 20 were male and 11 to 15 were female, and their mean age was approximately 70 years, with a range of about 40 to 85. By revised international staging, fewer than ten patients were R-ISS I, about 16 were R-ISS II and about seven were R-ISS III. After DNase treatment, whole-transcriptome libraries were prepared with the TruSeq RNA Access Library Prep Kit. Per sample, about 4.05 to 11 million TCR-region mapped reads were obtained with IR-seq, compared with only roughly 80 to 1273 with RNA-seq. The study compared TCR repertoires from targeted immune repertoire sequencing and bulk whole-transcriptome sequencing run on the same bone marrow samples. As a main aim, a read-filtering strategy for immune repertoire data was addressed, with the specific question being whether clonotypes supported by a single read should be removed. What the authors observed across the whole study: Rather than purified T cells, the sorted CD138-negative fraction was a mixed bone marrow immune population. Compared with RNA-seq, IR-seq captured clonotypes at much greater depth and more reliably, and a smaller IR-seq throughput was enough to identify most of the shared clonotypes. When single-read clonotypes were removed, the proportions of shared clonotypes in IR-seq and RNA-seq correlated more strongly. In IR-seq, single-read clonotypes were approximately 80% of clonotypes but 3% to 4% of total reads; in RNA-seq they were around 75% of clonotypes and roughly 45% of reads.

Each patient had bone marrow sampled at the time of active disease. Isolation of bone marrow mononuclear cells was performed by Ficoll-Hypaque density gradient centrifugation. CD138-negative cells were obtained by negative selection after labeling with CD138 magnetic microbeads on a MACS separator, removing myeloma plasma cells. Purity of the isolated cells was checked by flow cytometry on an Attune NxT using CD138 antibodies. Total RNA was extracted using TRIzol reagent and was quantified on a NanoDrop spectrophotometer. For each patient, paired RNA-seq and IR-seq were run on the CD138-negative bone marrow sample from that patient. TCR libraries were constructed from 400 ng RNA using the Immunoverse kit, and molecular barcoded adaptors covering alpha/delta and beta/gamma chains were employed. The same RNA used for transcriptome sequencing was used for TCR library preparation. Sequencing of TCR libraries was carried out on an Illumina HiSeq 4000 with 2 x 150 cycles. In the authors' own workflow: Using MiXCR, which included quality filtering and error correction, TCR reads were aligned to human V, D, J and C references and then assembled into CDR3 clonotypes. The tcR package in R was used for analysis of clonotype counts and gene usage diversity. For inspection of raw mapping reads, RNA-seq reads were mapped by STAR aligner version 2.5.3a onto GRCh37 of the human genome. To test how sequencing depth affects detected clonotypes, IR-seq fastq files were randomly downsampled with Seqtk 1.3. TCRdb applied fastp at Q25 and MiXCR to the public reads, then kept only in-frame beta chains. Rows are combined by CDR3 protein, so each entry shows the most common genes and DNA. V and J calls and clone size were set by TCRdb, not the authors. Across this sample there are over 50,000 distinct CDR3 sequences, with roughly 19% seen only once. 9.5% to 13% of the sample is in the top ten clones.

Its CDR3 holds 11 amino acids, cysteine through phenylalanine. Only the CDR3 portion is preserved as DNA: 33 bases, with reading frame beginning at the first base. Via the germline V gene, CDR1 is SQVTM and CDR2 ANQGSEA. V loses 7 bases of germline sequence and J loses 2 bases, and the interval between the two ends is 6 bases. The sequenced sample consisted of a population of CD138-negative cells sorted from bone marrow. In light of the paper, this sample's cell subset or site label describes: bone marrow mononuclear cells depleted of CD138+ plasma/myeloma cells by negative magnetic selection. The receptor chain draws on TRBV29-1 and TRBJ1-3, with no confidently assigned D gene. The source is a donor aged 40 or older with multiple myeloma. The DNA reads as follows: TGCAGCGGTGGAACTGGAAACACCATATATTTT. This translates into CSGGTGNTIYF.